These T cell receptor beta chains were read from a single sample in a study of blood T cell repertoires in COVID-19. Libraries were prepared by immunoSEQ multiplex PCR; TCRdb keeps only in-frame clonotypes and omits some of them. The sample has around 300,000 clones; nearly 90% are singletons. The sequenced sample was peripheral blood. The receptor set was obtained from a man aged 18 to 30 with active or convalescent COVID-19. Each CDR3 is given with its conserved first and last residue. D genes are given only for firm matches. Expanded clones are given a class, and other clones once, few, many or no size at all.

>14|-|TRBJ2-1|TRBV6-5|-
CASSALASYNEQFF
TGTGCCAGCAGCGCGCTCGCATCCTACAATGAGCAGTTCTTC
>14|-|TRBJ2-5|TRBV5-4|-
CASSFPAEQETQYF
TGTGCCAGCAGCTTCCCAGCGGAACAAGAGACCCAGTACTTC
>15|-|TRBJ1-2|TRBV7-2|-
CASSRQTVDFYGYTF
TGTGCCAGCAGCCGCCAGACAGTGGATTTCTATGGCTACACCTTC
>17|-|TRBJ2-3|TRBV11-2|TRBD2
CASSLDLGASGGYTQYF
TGTGCCAGCAGCTTAGATCTCGGGGCTAGCGGGGGTTATACGCAGTATTTT
>15|-|TRBJ1-3|TRBV27|-
CASSSTVDLGNTIYF
TGTGCCAGCAGTTCGACGGTGGACTTGGGAAACACCATATATTTT
>15|-|TRBJ1-2|TRBV10-2|-
CASSEVRAANYGYTF
TGCGCCAGCAGTGAGGTCAGGGCAGCTAACTATGGCTACACCTTC
>13|-|TRBJ1-1|TRBV12-3/TRBV12-4|-
CASSFARNTEAFF
TGTGCCAGCAGTTTCGCGAGGAACACTGAAGCTTTCTTT
>14|-|TRBJ2-1|TRBV25-1|TRBD1
CASSEAGQGPEQFF
TGTGCCAGCAGTGAAGCGGGACAGGGTCCTGAGCAGTTCTTC
>14|-|TRBJ2-5|TRBV6-5|-
CASSSLAGQETQYF
TGTGCCAGCAGTTCCCTCGCGGGGCAAGAGACCCAGTACTTC
>15|-|TRBJ2-2|TRBV6-5|-
CASSYDAGYTGELFF
TGTGCCAGCAGTTACGACGCGGGATACACCGGGGAGCTGTTTTTT
>15|-|TRBJ2-1|TRBV11-3|TRBD2
CASSLTSGGAREQFF
TGTGCCAGCAGCTTAACTAGCGGGGGGGCCAGGGAGCAGTTCTTC
>17|-|TRBJ2-2|TRBV19|TRBD2
CASSISAGGQNTGELFF
TGTGCCAGTAGTATATCTGCGGGGGGCCAGAACACCGGGGAGCTGTTTTTT
>14|-|TRBJ2-7|TRBV6-9|TRBD1
CASSYGDRSYEQYF
TGTGCCAGCAGTTATGGGGACAGGTCCTACGAGCAGTACTTC
>12|-|TRBJ2-2|TRBV12-3/TRBV12-4|-
CASTLRGGELFF
TGTGCCAGCACGCTAAGGGGCGGGGAGCTGTTTTTT
>14|-|TRBJ2-3|TRBV2|-
CASIGLRELDTQYF
TGTGCCAGCATAGGACTTAGGGAGCTAGATACGCAGTATTTT
>16|once|TRBJ2-5|TRBV7-6|TRBD1
CASSSTSLGQQETQYF
TGTGCCAGCAGCTCAACTTCACTGGGACAGCAAGAGACCCAGTACTTC
>13|-|TRBJ1-2|TRBV2|-
CASSEYRGYGYTF
TGTGCCAGCAGTGAGTACCGGGGCTATGGCTACACCTTC
>14|-|TRBJ2-5|TRBV4-1|-
CASSQDQGQETQYF
TGCGCCAGCAGCCAAGATCAGGGGCAGGAGACCCAGTACTTC
>14|few|TRBJ1-1|TRBV7-9|-
CASSHPSRVTEAFF
TGTGCCAGCAGCCATCCCTCCAGGGTCACTGAAGCTTTCTTT
>14|-|TRBJ1-1|TRBV11-2|TRBD1
CASRPGTENTEAFF
TGTGCCTCCCGCCCCGGGACAGAGAACACTGAAGCTTTCTTT
>20|many|TRBJ2-3|TRBV4-1|TRBD2
CASSQVGLAGATTGTDTQYF
TGCGCCAGCAGCCAAGTAGGACTAGCGGGGGCCACAACGGGCACAGATACGCAGTATTTT
>13|-|TRBJ2-3|TRBV9|-
CASSRVTGDTQYF
TGTGCCAGCAGCCGAGTGACGGGAGATACGCAGTATTTT
>15|-|TRBJ1-5|TRBV9|TRBD1
CASSPGGQGYQPQHF
TGTGCCAGCAGCCCCGGGGGACAGGGTTATCAGCCCCAGCATTTT
>11|-|TRBJ2-7|TRBV12-5|-
CASGNNREQYF
TGTGCTAGTGGTAATAACAGGGAGCAGTACTTC
>17|-|TRBJ1-2|TRBV7-2|TRBD1
CASSFGQAFTDRYGYTF
TGTGCCAGCAGCTTCGGACAGGCATTCACCGATCGGTATGGCTACACCTTC
>15|-|TRBJ2-3|TRBV6-4|-
CASSLGRGSADTQYF
TGTGCCAGCAGTCTCGGAAGGGGTTCAGCAGATACGCAGTATTTT
>16|-|TRBJ2-1|TRBV6-6|TRBD1
CASSYRPGGYRNEQFF
TGTGCCAGCAGTTACCGGCCAGGGGGCTATAGGAATGAGCAGTTCTTC
>15|-|TRBJ2-1|TRBV6-5|-
CASSYSRPGLNEQFF
TGTGCCAGCAGTTACTCGCGTCCGGGACTCAATGAGCAGTTCTTC
>13|-|TRBJ2-5|TRBV6-2/TRBV6-3|-
CASSSQVKETQYF
TGTGCCAGCAGTTCCCAGGTCAAAGAGACCCAGTACTTC
>14|-|TRBJ1-1|TRBV6-5|-
CASSNRERNTEAFF
TGTGCCAGCAGTAACCGGGAGCGGAACACTGAAGCTTTCTTT
>16|once|TRBJ2-1|TRBV7-9|-
CASSIEGTPSPGEQFF
TGTGCCAGCAGCATAGAGGGGACACCATCTCCGGGTGAGCAGTTCTTC
>13|few|TRBJ2-3|TRBV12-5|-
CASGPRPTDTQYF
TGTGCTAGTGGCCCCAGGCCCACAGATACGCAGTATTTT
>14|-|TRBJ2-3|TRBV4-2|-
CASSQGVFTDTQYF
TGTGCCAGCAGCCAAGGTGTCTTCACAGATACGCAGTATTTT
>15|-|TRBJ2-5|TRBV27|TRBD1
CVSSERTGGRETQYF
TGTGTCAGCAGTGAAAGGACAGGGGGGAGGGAGACCCAGTACTTC
>16|-|TRBJ2-5|TRBV7-8|TRBD2
CASSLAGGGALKTQYF
TGTGCCAGCAGCTTAGCCGGCGGGGGGGCCCTTAAGACCCAGTACTTC
>15|-|TRBJ2-7|TRBV5-1|TRBD1
CASSSGQGIPYEQYF
TGCGCCAGCAGCTCAGGACAGGGGATACCCTACGAGCAGTACTTC
>16|once|TRBJ1-2|TRBV19|TRBD1
CASSISFRTGIYGYTF
TGTGCCAGTAGTATATCATTTCGGACAGGAATCTATGGCTACACCTTC
>12|-|TRBJ1-1|TRBV5-6|-
CASSFMNTEAFF
TGTGCCAGCAGCTTCATGAACACTGAAGCTTTCTTT
>18|-|TRBJ1-4|TRBV27|-
CASSSRAGGSRLGEKLFF
TGTGCCAGCAGTTCCCGGGCGGGGGGTTCAAGGTTGGGTGAAAAACTGTTTTTT
>14|-|TRBJ1-2|TRBV7-9|TRBD1
CASSRGQGIFGYTF
TGTGCCAGCAGCCGTGGACAGGGTATATTTGGCTACACCTTC
>17|-|TRBJ2-7|TRBV6-2/TRBV6-3|-
CASSYSSPLDSSYEQYF
TGTGCCAGCAGTTACTCCTCTCCCCTTGACAGTTCCTACGAGCAGTACTTC
>15|-|TRBJ1-3|TRBV9|-
CASSPARGSGNTIYF
TGTGCCAGCAGCCCGGCAAGGGGCTCTGGAAACACCATATATTTT
>15|-|TRBJ2-7|TRBV13|TRBD1
CASSSRGQGEYEQYF
TGTGCCAGCAGCAGCAGGGGACAGGGTGAGTACGAGCAGTACTTC
>12|-|TRBJ1-5|TRBV7-9|-
CAGSLELQPQHF
TGTGCCGGCAGCTTAGAGCTTCAGCCCCAGCATTTT
>16|-|TRBJ1-3|TRBV3-1/TRBV3-2|-
CASSQVSTSSGNTIYF
TGTGCCAGCAGCCAAGTCTCTACGAGCTCTGGAAACACCATATATTTT
>16|-|TRBJ2-3|TRBV4-2|TRBD2
CASSQDGTSGVDTQYF
TGTGCCAGCAGCCAAGACGGGACTAGCGGGGTAGATACGCAGTATTTT
>15|-|TRBJ1-5|TRBV10-3|-
CAISERDSRGQPQHF
TGTGCCATCAGTGAGCGCGACAGTAGAGGACAGCCCCAGCATTTT
>11|-|TRBJ1-1|TRBV11-2|-
CASSRIAEAFF
TGTGCCAGCAGTCGTATCGCTGAAGCTTTCTTT
>15|once|TRBJ1-5|TRBV25-1|-
CASSDLVGSNQPQHF
TGTGCCAGCAGTGATTTAGTCGGTAGCAATCAGCCCCAGCATTTT
>14|-|TRBJ2-3|TRBV15|-
CATSILGGPETQYF
TGTGCCACCAGCATATTGGGGGGACCCGAAACGCAGTATTTT
>17|-|TRBJ2-2|TRBV7-3|TRBD2
CASSLTTLAGGTGELFF
TGTGCCAGCAGCTTAACGACACTAGCGGGGGGAACCGGGGAGCTGTTTTTT
>18|-|TRBJ2-5|TRBV7-8|-
CASSLVDSQGHKLKTQYF
TGTGCCAGCAGCTTAGTGGATTCCCAGGGCCATAAGTTGAAGACCCAGTACTTC
>15|-|TRBJ1-1|TRBV6-5|-
CASSYYTGQNTEAFF
TGTGCCAGCAGTTACTACACCGGACAGAACACTGAAGCTTTCTTT
>15|-|TRBJ1-2|TRBV18|-
CASSPRQDPTYGYTF
TGTGCCAGCTCACCTCGACAGGATCCCACCTATGGCTACACCTTC
>10|-|TRBJ1-1|TRBV2|-
CATSGGRAFF
TGTGCCACCTCAGGCGGGCGGGCTTTCTTT